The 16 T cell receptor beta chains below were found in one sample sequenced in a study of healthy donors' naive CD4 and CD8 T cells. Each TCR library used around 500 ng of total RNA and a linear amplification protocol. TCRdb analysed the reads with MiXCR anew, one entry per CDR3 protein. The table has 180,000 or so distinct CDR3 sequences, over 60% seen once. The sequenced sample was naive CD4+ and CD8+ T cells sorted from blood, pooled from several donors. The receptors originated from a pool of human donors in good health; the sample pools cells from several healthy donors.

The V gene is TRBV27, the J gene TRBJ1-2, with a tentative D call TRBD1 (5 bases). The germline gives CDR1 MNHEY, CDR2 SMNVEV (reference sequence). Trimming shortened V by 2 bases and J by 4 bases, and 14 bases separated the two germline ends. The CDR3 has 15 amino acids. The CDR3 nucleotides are TGTGCCAGCAGTTTAAGAGGGGACGTAGCCTATGGCTACACCTTC. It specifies CASSLRGDVAYGYTF.

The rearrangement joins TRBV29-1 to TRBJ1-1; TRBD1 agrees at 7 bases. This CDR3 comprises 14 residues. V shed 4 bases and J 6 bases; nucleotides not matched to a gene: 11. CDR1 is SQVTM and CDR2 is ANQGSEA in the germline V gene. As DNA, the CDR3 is TGCAGCGTTGCACCGGGACAGCAGGTCGCTGAAGCTTTCTTT. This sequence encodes CSVAPGQQVAEAFF.

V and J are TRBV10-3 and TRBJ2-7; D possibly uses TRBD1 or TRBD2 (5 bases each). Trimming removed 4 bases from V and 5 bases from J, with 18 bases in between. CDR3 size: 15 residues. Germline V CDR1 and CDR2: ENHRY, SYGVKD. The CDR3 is CAISGKGTALDEQYF. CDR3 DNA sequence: TGTGCCATCAGTGGAAAAGGGACCGCTTTGGACGAGCAGTACTTC.

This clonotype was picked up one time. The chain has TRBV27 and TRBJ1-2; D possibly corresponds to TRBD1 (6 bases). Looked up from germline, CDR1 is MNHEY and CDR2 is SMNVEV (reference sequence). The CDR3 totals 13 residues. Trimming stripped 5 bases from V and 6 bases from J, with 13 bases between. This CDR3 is CASSPEDRHGYTF. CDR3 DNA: TGTGCCAGCAGTCCCGAGGACAGACATGGCTACACCTTC.

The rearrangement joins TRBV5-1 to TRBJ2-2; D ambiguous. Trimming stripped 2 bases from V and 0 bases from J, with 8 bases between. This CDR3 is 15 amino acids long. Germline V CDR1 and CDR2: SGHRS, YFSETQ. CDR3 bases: TGCGCCAGCAGCTTAGTAACGGCGAACACCGGGGAGCTGTTTTTT. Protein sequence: CASSLVTANTGELFF.

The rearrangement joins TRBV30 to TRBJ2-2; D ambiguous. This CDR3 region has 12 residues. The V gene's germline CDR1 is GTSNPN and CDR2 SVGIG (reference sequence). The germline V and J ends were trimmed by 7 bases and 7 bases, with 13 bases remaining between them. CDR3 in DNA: TGTGCCTACTCAGGACCGGTCGGGGAGCTGTTTTTT. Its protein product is CAYSGPVGELFF.

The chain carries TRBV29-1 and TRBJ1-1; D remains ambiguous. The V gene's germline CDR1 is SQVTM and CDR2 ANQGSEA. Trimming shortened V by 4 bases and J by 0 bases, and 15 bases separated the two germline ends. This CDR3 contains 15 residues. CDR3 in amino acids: CSVVWGAGLNTEAFF. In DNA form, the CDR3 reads TGCAGCGTTGTGTGGGGAGCGGGATTGAACACTGAAGCTTTCTTT.

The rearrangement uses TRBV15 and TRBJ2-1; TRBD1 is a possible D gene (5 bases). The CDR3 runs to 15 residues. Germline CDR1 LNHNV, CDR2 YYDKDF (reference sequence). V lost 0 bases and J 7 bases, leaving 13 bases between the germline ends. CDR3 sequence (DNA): TGTGCCACCAGCAGAGAGTTCGACAGTTTTAATGAGCAGTTCTTC. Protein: CATSREFDSFNEQFF.

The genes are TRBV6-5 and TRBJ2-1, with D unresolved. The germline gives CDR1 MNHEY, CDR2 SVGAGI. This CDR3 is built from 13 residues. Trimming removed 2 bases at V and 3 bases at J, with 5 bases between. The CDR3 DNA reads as TGTGCCAGCAGTTACGGGCACTACAATGAGCAGTTCTTC. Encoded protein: CASSYGHYNEQFF.

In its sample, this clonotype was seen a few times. Here the CDR3 reads CSVAGTSLSVTDTQYF. The CDR3 DNA reads as TGCAGCGTCGCCGGGACTAGTCTGTCTGTCACAGATACGCAGTATTTT. The V call is TRBV29-1, the J call TRBJ2-3; 8 bases are shared with TRBD2. J lost 2 bases, V lost 6 bases, and 13 bases had no gene match. The germline CDR1 and CDR2 sequences are SQVTM and ANQGSEA. There are 16 residues in the CDR3.

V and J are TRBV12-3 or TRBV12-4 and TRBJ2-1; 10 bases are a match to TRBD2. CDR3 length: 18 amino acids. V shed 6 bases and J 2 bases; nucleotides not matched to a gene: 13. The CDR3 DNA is TGTGCCAGCAGACCCTTAGTTTATCTAGCGGGAGCCTACAATGAGCAGTTCTTC. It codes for CASRPLVYLAGAYNEQFF.

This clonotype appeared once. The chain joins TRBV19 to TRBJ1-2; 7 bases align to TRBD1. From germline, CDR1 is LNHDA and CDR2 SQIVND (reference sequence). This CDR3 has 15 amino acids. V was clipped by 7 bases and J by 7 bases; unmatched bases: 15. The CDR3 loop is CASTPGGGGYGGYTF. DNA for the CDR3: TGTGCCAGTACTCCCGGGGGAGGGGGCTACGGTGGCTACACCTTC.

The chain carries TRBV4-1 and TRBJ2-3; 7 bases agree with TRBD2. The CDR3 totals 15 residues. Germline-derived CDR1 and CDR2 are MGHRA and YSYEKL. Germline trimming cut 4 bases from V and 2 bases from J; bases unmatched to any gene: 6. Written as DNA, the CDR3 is TGCGCCAGCAGCCCGGGACTACAAGCCACAGATACGCAGTATTTT. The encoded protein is CASSPGLQATDTQYF.

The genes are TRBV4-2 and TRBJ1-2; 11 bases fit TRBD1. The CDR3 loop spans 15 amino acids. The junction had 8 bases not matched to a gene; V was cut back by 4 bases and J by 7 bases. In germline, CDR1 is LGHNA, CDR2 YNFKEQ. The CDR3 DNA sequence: TGTGCCAGCAGCCGCTGGACAGGGGGCGACGGTGGCTACACCTTC. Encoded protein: CASSRWTGGDGGYTF.

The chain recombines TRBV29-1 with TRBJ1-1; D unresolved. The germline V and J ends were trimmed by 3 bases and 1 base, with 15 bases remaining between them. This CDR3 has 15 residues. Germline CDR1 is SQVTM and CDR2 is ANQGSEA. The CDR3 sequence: CSVDHRVDGNTEAFF. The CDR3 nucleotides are TGCAGCGTTGATCACAGAGTTGACGGGAACACTGAAGCTTTCTTT.

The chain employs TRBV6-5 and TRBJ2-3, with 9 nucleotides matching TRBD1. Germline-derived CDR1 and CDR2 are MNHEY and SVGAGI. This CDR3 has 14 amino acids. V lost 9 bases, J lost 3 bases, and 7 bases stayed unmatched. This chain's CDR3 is CARVGTGRTDTQYF. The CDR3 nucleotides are TGTGCCAGGGTCGGGACAGGGCGTACAGATACGCAGTATTTT.